A selection of T cell receptor beta chains follows, all from one sample in a study of blood T cell repertoires in COVID-19. The repertoire was sequenced with immunoSEQ multiplex PCR; TCRdb's copy has only in-frame clones and lacks some. This table has more than 150,000 clones, about four fifths appearing once. Input material: peripheral blood. Receptors originate from a woman in her forties with acute or convalescent COVID-19. Both conserved end residues are part of each CDR3. D genes are given only for firm matches. Clone size is given for some rows only: seen once, a few or many times, or a class if the clone is expanded.

size,V,D,J,CDR3,DNA
-,TRBV5-1,TRBD2,TRBJ2-1,CASSLSWREGHGGEQFF,TGCGCCAGCAGCTTGTCTTGGCGGGAGGGCCATGGGGGTGAGCAGTTCTTC
-,TRBV15,TRBD1,TRBJ2-7,CATSSRGTGIFNEQYF,TGTGCCACCAGCAGCCGAGGGACAGGGATATTCAACGAGCAGTACTTC
-,TRBV18,-,TRBJ1-2,CASSPQPVGTRPIGYTF,TGTGCCAGCTCACCACAACCGGTCGGGACACGTCCCATAGGCTACACCTTC
-,TRBV5-5,TRBD1,TRBJ1-5,CASSPGTGLSNQPQHF,TGTGCCAGCAGCCCTGGGACAGGTCTTAGCAATCAGCCCCAGCATTTT
once,TRBV7-8,TRBD2,TRBJ2-2,CASSLRPSGSRTGELFF,TGTGCCAGCAGCTTACGTCCTAGCGGGAGCAGGACCGGGGAGCTGTTTTTT
-,TRBV6-5,-,TRBJ2-7,CASSRQASSYEQYF,TGTGCCAGCAGTCGACAGGCGAGCTCCTACGAGCAGTACTTC
-,TRBV7-9,-,TRBJ1-4,CASSFLATNEKLFF,TGTGCCAGCAGCTTTCTCGCAACTAATGAAAAACTGTTTTTT
once,TRBV5-1,-,TRBJ2-5,CASSLDNRQETQYF,TGCGCCAGCAGCTTGGACAATCGCCAAGAGACCCAGTACTTC
-,TRBV28,-,TRBJ2-3,CASNSGGRSDTQYF,TGTGCCAGCAACTCAGGAGGGAGGTCAGATACGCAGTATTTT
-,TRBV19,TRBD1,TRBJ2-7,CASSIRKGAIYEQYF,TGTGCCAGTAGTATTCGGAAGGGGGCTATTTACGAGCAGTACTTC